The 14 T cell receptor beta chains below come from one sample, sequenced in a study of Ad26.COV2.S vaccination and SARS-CoV-2 variants. Generated by immunoSEQ multiplex PCR, the TCRdb table keeps only in-frame clones and is missing some. The table has some 350,000 clones, around 90% seen once. Treatment reported: 15 to 20 received Ad26.COV2.S at low or high dose, single or two shots; about five received placebo; per-sample allocation not given. All samples were drawn on day 63, counting from the first vaccine or placebo injection. The sequencing here drew on peripheral blood, taken in a trial of Ad26.COV2.S vaccine versus placebo. The receptors originated from a person between 18 and 65 years old who received the Ad26.COV2.S COVID-19 vaccine or a placebo.

The V and J genes are TRBV9 and TRBJ1-1; 7 bases agree with TRBD1. CDR3 length: 15 amino acids. V gave up 5 bases and J gave up 5 bases; unmatched junction bases: 12. Germline assignment: CDR1 SGDLS and CDR2 YYNGEE. The DNA of the CDR3 is TGTGCCAGCAGTGCCGGGACAGAAAGCCGAACTGAAGCTTTCTTT. It specifies CASSAGTESRTEAFF.

This clone was detected a few times. The rearrangement links TRBV18 to TRBJ2-2; D is perhaps TRBD2 (5 bases). Per germline, CDR1 KGHSH and CDR2 LQKENI. The germline V and J ends were trimmed by 1 base and 0 bases, with 9 bases remaining between them. CDR3 length: 16 amino acids. The CDR3 bases are TGTGCCAGCTCACCACTCGACTATACGAACACCGGGGAGCTGTTTTTT. It translates to CASSPLDYTNTGELFF.

The J gene is TRBJ2-7, the V gene TRBV13, with 7 bases matching TRBD1. This CDR3 region has 16 residues. V gave up 5 bases and J gave up 3 bases; unmatched junction bases: 13. Germline CDR1 is PRHDT and CDR2 is FYEKMQ (reference sequence). The CDR3 DNA reads as TGTGCCAGCAGCCACCAGACGACAGGGATCGGCTACGAGCAGTACTTC. It specifies CASSHQTTGIGYEQYF.

CDR3 region: CASSNQPQHF. In DNA, the CDR3 is TGTGCCAGCAGCAATCAGCCCCAGCATTTT. This chain links TRBV12-3 or TRBV12-4 with TRBJ1-5; D is undetermined. This CDR3 has 10 residues. Between the trimmed V and J ends, which lost 6 bases and 3 bases, there was a span of 0 bases.

V is TRBV5-6 and J is TRBJ2-7; D gene unclear. Germline CDR1 is SGHDT and CDR2 is YYEEEE. The V end was cut by 0 bases, the J end by 5 bases, with 12 bases between. This CDR3 is built from 14 residues. CDR3 loop: CASSLVPSDDEQYV. CDR3 nucleotide sequence: TGTGCCAGCAGCTTGGTCCCGTCTGACGACGAGCAGTACGTC.

The chain uses TRBV19 and TRBJ2-7, with TRBD1 matching over 9 bases. Germline V lookup: CDR1 LNHDA, CDR2 SQIVND (reference sequence). This CDR3 is built from 15 residues. After removal of 6 bases from V and 5 bases from J, the junction contained 11 bases not matched to a gene. This chain's CDR3 is CASRISGTGRNEQYF. In DNA form, the CDR3 reads TGTGCCAGTAGGATCTCGGGGACAGGGCGGAACGAGCAGTACTTC.

This chain connects TRBV9 to TRBJ1-6; D perhaps matches TRBD1 (5 bases). The length of the CDR3 is 14 residues. Germline CDR1 SGDLS, CDR2 YYNGEE. The V end lost 1 base, the J end lost 7 bases, and 9 bases lay between the germline ends. For the CDR3, the DNA is TGTGCCAGCAGCGTAACGGACACGAATTCACCCCTCCACTTT. Its translation: CASSVTDTNSPLHF.

The rearrangement links TRBV5-8 to TRBJ2-7; D is ambiguous. The CDR3 extends over 12 amino acids. Germline CDR1 and CDR2: SGHTS and YDEGEE. Trimming pared 1 base from V and 3 bases from J, leaving 5 bases between. The CDR3 DNA reads TGTGCCAGCAGCTTGCAACACTACGAGCAGTACTTC. Protein sequence: CASSLQHYEQYF.

The chain employs TRBV5-1 and TRBJ1-1; D is ambiguous. Germline-derived CDR1 and CDR2 are SGHRS and YFSETQ. There are 15 residues in the CDR3. V lost 1 base, J lost 4 bases, and 14 bases lay in between. In nucleotides, the CDR3 is TGCGCCAGCAGCTTGTTAAAGGGTTTGGGCACTGAAGCTTTCTTT. As protein: CASSLLKGLGTEAFF.

The rearrangement joins TRBV28 to TRBJ2-1, with a tentative D call TRBD2 (6 bases). V was shortened by 1 base and J by 5 bases, with 12 bases between the two germline ends. From germline, CDR1 is MDHEN and CDR2 SYDVKM. There are 15 residues in the CDR3. This CDR3 is CASSLSGLVDNEQFF. As DNA, the CDR3 is TGTGCCAGCAGTTTATCGGGACTGGTTGACAATGAGCAGTTCTTC.

The rearrangement joins TRBV9 to TRBJ2-2; D is undetermined. The CDR3 is made up of 14 amino acids. V lost 3 bases and J 5 bases, leaving 11 bases between the germline ends. Germline V gene sequence: CDR1 SGDLS, CDR2 YYNGEE. CDR3 protein: CASSAPASTGELFF. In DNA form, the CDR3 reads TGTGCCAGCAGCGCCCCGGCGTCGACCGGGGAGCTGTTTTTT.

The chain uses TRBV7-2 and TRBJ2-3; weak D call: TRBD2 (6 bases). Germline loops: CDR1 SGHTA, CDR2 FQGNSA. This CDR3 has 16 residues. Trimming took 0 bases from V and 2 from J, leaving 12 bases between them. CDR3: CASSLARGSSTDTQYF. Written as DNA, the CDR3 is TGTGCCAGCAGCTTAGCGCGGGGCAGTTCCACAGATACGCAGTATTTT.

The rearrangement links TRBV11-2 to TRBJ2-2; D not certain. V gave up 0 bases and J gave up 4 bases, with 6 bases separating them. Looked up from germline, CDR1 is SGHAT and CDR2 is FQNNGV. The CDR3 has 14 amino acids. Here the CDR3 reads CASSLEPSTGELFF. The CDR3 nucleotides read TGTGCCAGCAGCTTAGAACCGAGCACCGGGGAGCTGTTTTTT.

The chain combines TRBV2 with TRBJ2-4; D unclear. V shed 2 bases and J shed 0 bases, with 8 bases lying between them. The CDR3 sequence is 15 residues long. Germline CDR1 reads SNHLY; CDR2 reads FYNNEI. The CDR3 sequence: CASSEQALAKNIQYF. CDR3 in DNA: TGTGCCAGCAGTGAACAAGCGCTAGCCAAAAACATTCAGTACTTC.